This TCR beta chain was identified in a study of cytomegalovirus exposure and HLA in healthy donors. A multiplex PCR was run with 60 Vbeta primers and 13 Jbeta primers. The protocol was immunoSEQ multiplex PCR, while the TCRdb copy is restricted to in-frame clones and leaves out a portion. The sample includes some 150,000 clones, more than 60% of them seen just once. Study outcomes and limitations: Later, an analysis found that common viral pathogens appeared to be linked with several of the most significant clusters. Some TCR beta chains (roughly 150 of them) were listed as cytomegalovirus-associated.

About this clone: Its specificity is not known.

There are 16 residues in the CDR3. CDR1 and CDR2 (germline): SEHNR, FQNEAQ (reference sequence). V lost 1 base and J lost 3; bases outside the gene matches: 6. The chain combines TRBV7-9 with TRBJ1-2; TRBD1 agrees at 9 bases. The receptor was derived from a human donor in good health. Material for sequencing was PBMCs. The CDR3 DNA sequence: TGTGCCAGCAGCTTAGAATCCGGACAGGGGTACTATGGCTACACCTTC. This sequence encodes CASSLESGQGYYGYTF.